These 14 T cell receptor beta chains originate from one sample sequenced in a study of blood T cell repertoires in COVID-19. Using immunoSEQ multiplex PCR, the repertoire was profiled, and TCRdb retains in-frame clones only, with some absent. Of about 240,000 clones listed, around 83% are singletons. The specimen sequenced was peripheral blood. The origin of the receptors is a woman between 55 and 75 years old with active or convalescent COVID-19.

The chain links TRBV4-1 to TRBJ1-1; D might be TRBD1 (5 bases). Trimming took 4 bases from V and 11 from J, leaving 14 bases between them. The V gene's germline CDR1 is MGHRA and CDR2 YSYEKL. This CDR3 has 12 amino acids. CDR3 in amino acids: CASSPPTGPAFF. The DNA of the CDR3 is TGCGCCAGCAGCCCCCCTACAGGACCGGCTTTCTTT.

The V and J genes are TRBV5-1 and TRBJ2-3; no clear D gene. Trimming pared 4 bases from V and 0 bases from J, leaving 9 bases between. CDR1 and CDR2 (germline): SGHRS, YFSETQ. CDR3 size: 14 residues. The CDR3: CASSTLVSTDTQYF. In nucleotides, the CDR3 is TGCGCCAGCAGCACGCTAGTTAGCACAGATACGCAGTATTTT.

The chain has TRBV18 and TRBJ2-1, with 12 bases identical to TRBD2. Losses at the gene ends were 5 bases for V and 2 bases for J; bases not matched to a gene: 7. The CDR3 runs to 17 residues. Germline lookup yields CDR1 KGHSH and CDR2 LQKENI. The CDR3 here is CASSKPASGGAYNEQFF. CDR3 coding DNA: TGTGCCAGCTCAAAGCCTGCTAGCGGGGGGGCCTACAATGAGCAGTTCTTC.

The rearrangement links TRBV9 to TRBJ1-2; 10 nucleotides match TRBD1. The germline V gene has CDR1 SGDLS and CDR2 YYNGEE. CDR3 length: 14 residues. With 3 bases clipped from V and 5 bases from J, the junction kept 4 bases outside the gene matches. The CDR3 here is CASSAGTGVYGYTF. The CDR3 bases are TGTGCCAGCAGCGCCGGGACAGGGGTATATGGCTACACCTTC.

The chain links TRBV2 to TRBJ2-5; D possibly corresponds to TRBD2 (5 bases). V was shortened by 5 bases and J by 2 bases, with 15 bases between the two germline ends. CDR1 is SNHLY, CDR2 FYNNEI, per germline. This CDR3 region has 15 residues. CDR3 in DNA: TGTGCCAGCAGTCGGCGTCGGGGTAGGCAAGAGACCCAGTACTTC. Translating it yields CASSRRRGRQETQYF.

This clone was picked up a small number of times. V is TRBV9 and J is TRBJ1-4; the D gene is possibly TRBD1 (6 bases). From germline, CDR1 is SGDLS and CDR2 YYNGEE. Trimming took off 0 bases at V and 7 bases at J, with 10 bases between the two ends. The CDR3 totals 14 residues. CDR3 sequence reads: CASSVESRGEKLFF. The CDR3 DNA is TGTGCCAGCAGCGTAGAGTCCAGGGGTGAAAAACTGTTTTTT.

V and J are TRBV6-6 and TRBJ1-1; D unresolved. The germline V gene has CDR1 MNHNY and CDR2 SVGAGI (reference sequence). There are 13 residues in the CDR3. V was shortened by 2 bases and J by 6 bases, with 10 bases between the two germline ends. The DNA for the CDR3 is TGTGCCAGCAGTTACCTGGGAGGTTCTGAAGCTTTCTTT. It specifies CASSYLGGSEAFF.

CDR3 bases: TGCGCCAGCAGCTTGTTAGGACTAGCGGACTTCCAAGAGACCCAGTACTTC. It codes for CASSLLGLADFQETQYF. The V and J genes are TRBV5-1 and TRBJ2-5; TRBD2 matches 10 bases. Germline V gene lookup returns CDR1 SGHRS and CDR2 YFSETQ. The CDR3 has 17 amino acids. V dropped 1 base and J dropped 1; count of bases not matched to a gene: 7.

The chain couples TRBV25-1 to TRBJ2-2; TRBD1 is a possible D gene (6 bases). Between the trimmed V and J ends, which lost 0 bases and 2 bases, there was a span of 10 bases. This CDR3 has 16 residues. Per germline, CDR1 MGHDK and CDR2 SYGVNS. The CDR3 DNA reads TGTGCCAGCAGTGAATACGTACAGGGTAACACCGGGGAGCTGTTTTTT. As protein: CASSEYVQGNTGELFF.

This chain uses TRBV4-3 with TRBJ2-7; the match to TRBD2 covers 7 bases. This CDR3 is 14 amino acids long. Germline CDR1 reads LGHNA; CDR2 reads YSLEER. V shed 4 bases and J 4 bases; nucleotides not matched to a gene: 7. In DNA form, the CDR3 reads TGCGCCAGCAGCCGAGGACTAGATCAGTACGAGCAGTACTTC. It translates to CASSRGLDQYEQYF.

The CDR3, as DNA: TGTGCCAGCAGCTTAGGACAGACCCAAGAGACCCAGTACTTC. Its translation is CASSLGQTQETQYF. V and J are TRBV11-2 and TRBJ2-5, with D perhaps matching TRBD1 (5 bases). The CDR3 length is 14 residues. Between the trimmed V and J ends, which lost 1 base and 1 base, there was a span of 7 bases. The germline gives CDR1 SGHAT, CDR2 FQNNGV.

V is TRBV7-9 and J is TRBJ2-7, with D possibly being TRBD2 (6 bases). CDR3 length equals 12 residues. Trimming shortened V by 8 bases and J by 3 bases, and 11 bases separated the two germline ends. The V gene's germline CDR1 is SEHNR and CDR2 FQNEAQ (reference sequence). The CDR3 coding sequence is TGTGCCAGCGCCTCCGGGAGCTACGAGCAGTACTTC. Its protein product is CASASGSYEQYF.

This chain uses TRBV10-2 with TRBJ2-5, with 8 bases lining up with TRBD2. CDR1 is WSHSY and CDR2 is SAAADI in the germline V gene. The CDR3 extends over 16 amino acids. J was trimmed by 3 bases and V by 2 bases; bases with no gene match: 8. CDR3 protein: CASSEHQAGAKETQYF. CDR3 in DNA: TGCGCCAGCAGTGAGCATCAAGCGGGGGCCAAAGAGACCCAGTACTTC.

Only a few counts were recorded for this clone. The V and J genes are TRBV7-8 and TRBJ1-1; tentatively, D is TRBD1 (6 bases). This CDR3 has 12 amino acids. Trimming left V 4 bases short and J 11 bases short, with 14 bases between. CDR1 is SGHVS, CDR2 FQNEAQ, per germline. Here the CDR3 DNA reads TGTGCCAGCAGCTCGATGCAGGGGAAGGCTTTCTTT. Encoded protein: CASSSMQGKAFF.